Listed here is a single TCR beta chain. This specimen comes from a study of cytomegalovirus exposure and HLA in healthy donors. This CDR3 has 17 amino acids. The germline V gene has CDR1 SGHTA and CDR2 FQGNSA. With V trimmed by 5 bases and J by 4 bases, 11 bases remained unmatched. Both 60 Vbeta primers and 13 Jbeta primers went into the PCR. The data were produced by immunoSEQ multiplex PCR, yet TCRdb's version contains in-frame clones alone and is incomplete. The sample has over 110,000 clones, approximately 80% seen once. The sequence was collected from a woman in her late teens or twenties in good health and CMV-seropositive. The rearrangement joins TRBV7-2 to TRBJ2-3, with 11 bases matching TRBD2. The sequenced sample was PBMCs. The DNA for the CDR3 is TGTGCCAGCAGCACCCGGGCCCTAGCGGGGGGCGCAGATACGCAGTATTTT. Translating gives CASSTRALAGGADTQYF. The whole variable domain, remainder taken from reference TRBV7-2 and TRBJ2-3, is GAGVSQSPSNKVTEKGKDVELRCDPISGHTALYWYRQSLGQGLEFLIYFQGNSAPDKSGLPSDRFSAERTGGSVSTLTIQRTQQEDSAVYLCASSTRALAGGADTQYFGPGTRLTVL.